This TCR beta chain was recorded in a study of CD8+CD57+ T cells in acquired aplastic anemia. About the study: On average, healthy donors gave about 10.8 million reads for CD4+ cells.

A note on this clonotype: The antigen remains unidentified.

Looked up from germline, CDR1 is SGHVS and CDR2 is FNYEAQ. Unmatched junction bases numbered 7, after V lost 5 bases and J lost 2 bases. This CDR3 has 17 residues. Study observations and caveats: Found in both controls and patients were around 31 CD8+ CDR3 sequences. The CD8+ Simpson's diversity of patients and controls was not significantly different.

The template for TCR beta VDJ and CDR3 sequence profiling was genomic DNA. TCRdb re-called the reads with MiXCR, one entry per CDR3 protein. The data contain 400,000 to 450,000 distinct CDR3 sequences, just under 70% of them seen just once; the ten biggest clones take up around 4%. The origin of this receptor is a human donor in good health, serving as a control. The sample taken for sequencing was sorted CD4+, CD8+, or CD8+CD57+ T cells (not recorded which) from PBMCs. This sequence joins TRBV7-6 and TRBJ2-3; 13 bases map to TRBD2. The CDR3 nucleotides read TGTGCCAGCAGCCCCGGTGGACTAGCGGGGGACACAGATACGCAGTATTTT. This gives the protein CASSPGGLAGDTDTQYF.